The 5 T cell receptor beta chains in this list originate from one sample, sequenced in a study of CD8+ T cells in alopecia areata. Investigators isolated RNA and reverse transcribed it into cDNA to act as the sequencing template. Assay used: immunoSEQ multiplex PCR; TCRdb lists only in-frame clones, some missing. The repertoire consists of about 300,000 clones, with roughly 60% occurring once and the leading ten covering 1.8%. The treatment was: oral pan-JAK inhibitor, 5-10 mg twice daily. The source was CD4+ T cells sorted from blood, collected at week 24, from a patient treated with tofacitinib. The receptors were sampled from a human donor with alopecia areata.

The rearrangement joins TRBV11-1 to TRBJ2-1, with 12 bases lining up with TRBD2. J was trimmed by 0 bases and V by 6 bases; bases with no gene match: 9. Germline V CDR1 and CDR2: SGHAT, FQDESV (reference sequence). This CDR3 contains 18 residues. The DNA for the CDR3 is TGTGCCAGCAGGCCGGGACTAGCGGGCCTCAGCTCCTACAATGAGCAGTTCTTC. Protein: CASRPGLAGLSSYNEQFF.

The V call is TRBV4-1, the J call TRBJ2-5, with 12 bases that match TRBD1. The CDR3 has 16 residues. Germline CDR1 is MGHRA and CDR2 is YSYEKL. With 3 bases clipped from V and 4 bases from J, the junction kept 6 bases outside the gene matches. The CDR3 protein is CASSQFRDRGLETQYF. The CDR3 nucleotides read TGCGCCAGCAGCCAGTTTCGGGACAGGGGGCTAGAGACCCAGTACTTC.

A few counts support this clone. Written as DNA, the CDR3 is TGTGCCAGCAGCGAAGGACAGGGCTACGAGCAGTACTTC. Translated: CASSEGQGYEQYF. V gene TRBV21-1 combines with J gene TRBJ2-7; whether TRBD1, the table's D call, matches the DNA was not checked. TRBV21-1 is a listed pseudogene. The CDR3 is 13 residues long.

The CDR3, as DNA: TGTGCCAGCAGTTCAAAGGACGTGGTAGGCGTCAACGAGCAGTACTTC. As protein: CASSSKDVVGVNEQYF. V gene TRBV27 combines with J gene TRBJ2-7; no clear D. V was clipped by 4 bases and J by 5 bases, with 21 bases between them. The CDR3 is made up of 16 amino acids. Looked up from germline, CDR1 is MNHEY and CDR2 is SMNVEV (reference sequence).

The chain employs TRBV2 and TRBJ2-3, with 14 bases fitting TRBD2. Germline assignment: CDR1 SNHLY and CDR2 FYNNEI. The CDR3 spans 15 residues. V lost 4 bases to trimming and J lost 4 bases; unmatched junction nucleotides: 1. The CDR3 reads CASSVTSGGADTQYF. In nucleotides, the CDR3 is TGTGCCAGCAGTGTGACTAGCGGGGGGGCAGATACGCAGTATTTT.